One and the same sample provided the 15 T cell receptor beta chains below, sequenced in a study of control samples from healthy donors and cancer patients. Clones were read by immunoSEQ multiplex PCR, and TCRdb kept only the in-frame ones, dropping some. There are 100,000 or so clones in the sample; around 89% occur only once, and roughly 7.7% lies in the top ten. The sequencing sample was made of blood. The receptors were gathered from a man aged 25 to 40 in good health.

This clone is classed as medium-sized (0.01 to 0.1%). The chain recombines TRBV18 with TRBJ1-1, with a tentative D call TRBD1 (5 bases). CDR1 and CDR2 from the germline V gene are KGHSH and LQKENI. The germline V and J ends were trimmed by 6 bases and 3 bases, with 11 bases remaining between them. The CDR3 is 13 residues long. The chain's CDR3 is CASSIGGDTEAFF. The CDR3 nucleotides read TGTGCCAGCTCTATCGGGGGTGACACTGAAGCTTTCTTT. Based on the CDR3 plus reference TRBV18 and TRBJ1-1, the full variable domain is NAGVMQNPRHLVRRRGQEARLRCSPMKGHSHVYWYRQLPEEGLKFMVYLQKENIIDESGMPKERFSAEFPKEGPSILRIQQVVRGDSAAYFCASSIGGDTEAFFGQGTRLTVV.

Remarks on this clone: Other DNA sequences within the sample encode an identical CDR3. V gene TRBV5-6 combines with J gene TRBJ2-1; no reliable D call. The CDR3 is made up of 11 amino acids. Trimming removed 4 bases from V and 5 bases from J, with 4 bases in between. The germline V gene has CDR1 SGHDT and CDR2 YYEEEE. CDR3 bases: TGTGCCAGCAGCCTGAACAATGAGCAGTTCTTC. This codes for CASSLNNEQFF.

This chain joins TRBV6-5 and TRBJ1-4; no definite D call. V was shortened by 0 bases and J by 6 bases, with 14 bases between the two germline ends. Germline assignment: CDR1 MNHEY and CDR2 SVGAGI. The CDR3 is 16 amino acids. CDR3 coding DNA: TGTGCCAGCAGTTACTCACCGCCCTCTGGGTATGAAAAACTGTTTTTT. Its translation is CASSYSPPSGYEKLFF.

J is TRBJ2-7 and V is TRBV24-1; the match to TRBD1 covers 9 bases. The CDR3 length is 14 residues. The J segment lost 3 bases and the V segment lost 3 bases, leaving 2 bases of the junction unmatched. In germline, CDR1 is KGHDR, CDR2 SFDVKD. The CDR3 spells CATSDPGQGYEQYF. In DNA form, the CDR3 reads TGTGCCACCAGTGATCCGGGACAGGGCTACGAGCAGTACTTC.

The rearrangement joins TRBV6-1 to TRBJ2-6, with a weak D call TRBD1 (6 bases). Germline loops: CDR1 MNHNS, CDR2 SASEGT. Trimming left V 4 bases short and J 1 base short, with 11 bases between. The CDR3 has 16 residues. The chain's CDR3 is CASSASTGSGANVLTF. The CDR3 nucleotides are TGTGCCAGCAGTGCCTCCACAGGGTCTGGGGCCAACGTCCTGACTTTC.

The chain employs TRBV2 and TRBJ1-2; no clear D gene. Trimming cost V 7 bases and J 1 base, with 7 bases left between them. CDR1 is SNHLY, CDR2 FYNNEI, per germline. The CDR3 totals 12 residues. The CDR3 DNA sequence: TGTGCCAGCATCCAGCTTAACTATGGCTACACCTTC. Translated: CASIQLNYGYTF.

The chain links TRBV7-9 to TRBJ1-1; no clear D gene. This CDR3 contains 13 residues. Trimming removed 1 base at V and 10 bases at J, with 13 bases between. Germline V gives CDR1 SEHNR, CDR2 FQNEAQ (reference sequence). CDR3 region: CASSLGRRARAFF. DNA of the CDR3: TGTGCCAGCAGCTTAGGTCGAAGGGCGAGAGCTTTCTTT.

This chain connects TRBV5-1 to TRBJ2-5; possible D gene TRBD1, 8 bases. This CDR3 region has 15 residues. Germline V lookup: CDR1 SGHRS, CDR2 YFSETQ. V dropped 7 bases and J dropped 5 bases, with 21 bases sitting between them. CDR3 in amino acids: CASGGTGLDGETQYF. The CDR3 bases are TGCGCCAGCGGAGGGACAGGACTAGACGGGGAGACCCAGTACTTC.

The count of this clone is one. The chain uses TRBV19 and TRBJ1-2, with a tentative D call TRBD1 (5 bases). V lost 7 bases, J lost 7 bases, and 13 bases lay in between. The CDR3 spans 12 residues. Germline values: CDR1 LNHDA, CDR2 SQIVND (reference sequence). As DNA, the CDR3 is TGTGCCAGTACAGGCAGGGCTACTGGCTACACCTTC. This gives the protein CASTGRATGYTF.

The genes are TRBV11-2 and TRBJ2-3, with D possibly TRBD1 on 5 matching bases. The CDR3 is made up of 15 amino acids. V lost 3 bases, J lost 4 bases, and 14 bases lay in between. CDR1 is SGHAT, CDR2 FQNNGV, per germline. The CDR3 sequence is CASSLFRVWADTQYF. As DNA, the CDR3 is TGTGCCAGCAGCTTGTTCAGGGTCTGGGCAGATACGCAGTATTTT.

The V and J genes are TRBV4-1 and TRBJ1-4, with D possibly being TRBD1 (5 bases). The CDR3 has 15 amino acids. Germline-derived CDR1 and CDR2 are MGHRA and YSYEKL. Trimming pared 0 bases from V and 8 bases from J, leaving 13 bases between. DNA of the CDR3: TGCGCCAGCAGCCAAGAGCAGGGAACCGGAGAAAAACTGTTTTTT. Translation gives CASSQEQGTGEKLFF.

J is TRBJ2-2 and V is TRBV12-3 or TRBV12-4; D gene unclear. V lost 7 bases and J 3 bases, leaving 9 bases between the germline ends. CDR3 length: 13 amino acids. The CDR3 spells CASNPRDTGELFF. CDR3 nucleotides: TGTGCCAGCAACCCTCGCGACACCGGGGAGCTGTTTTTT.

The rearrangement uses TRBV6-4 and TRBJ2-1; TRBD2 might be the D (5 bases). V was trimmed by 6 bases and J by 9 bases, leaving 15 bases between them. The CDR3 length is 13 residues. The germline V gene encodes CDR1 MRHNA and CDR2 SNTAGT. The DNA for the CDR3 is TGTGCCAGCAGGGGGAGCTGGAGCGGTGAGCAGTTCTTC. This encodes CASRGSWSGEQFF.

The J gene is TRBJ2-5, the V gene TRBV15; D not resolved. With 8 bases removed from V and 3 bases from J, the gap between germline ends came to 7 bases. The CDR3 has 11 residues. From germline, CDR1 is LNHNV and CDR2 YYDKDF (reference sequence). CDR3 region: CATEGKETQYF. In DNA, the CDR3 is TGTGCCACCGAAGGAAAAGAGACCCAGTACTTC.

V and J are TRBV28 and TRBJ1-4; tentative D call: TRBD1 (5 bases). From germline, CDR1 is MDHEN and CDR2 SYDVKM. The V and J ends lost 6 bases and 7 bases respectively, with 18 bases between them. The CDR3 length is 15 residues. CDR3 residues: CASSPGTSEAEKLFF. The DNA of the CDR3 is TGTGCCAGCAGCCCCGGGACCTCTGAAGCTGAAAAACTGTTTTTT.